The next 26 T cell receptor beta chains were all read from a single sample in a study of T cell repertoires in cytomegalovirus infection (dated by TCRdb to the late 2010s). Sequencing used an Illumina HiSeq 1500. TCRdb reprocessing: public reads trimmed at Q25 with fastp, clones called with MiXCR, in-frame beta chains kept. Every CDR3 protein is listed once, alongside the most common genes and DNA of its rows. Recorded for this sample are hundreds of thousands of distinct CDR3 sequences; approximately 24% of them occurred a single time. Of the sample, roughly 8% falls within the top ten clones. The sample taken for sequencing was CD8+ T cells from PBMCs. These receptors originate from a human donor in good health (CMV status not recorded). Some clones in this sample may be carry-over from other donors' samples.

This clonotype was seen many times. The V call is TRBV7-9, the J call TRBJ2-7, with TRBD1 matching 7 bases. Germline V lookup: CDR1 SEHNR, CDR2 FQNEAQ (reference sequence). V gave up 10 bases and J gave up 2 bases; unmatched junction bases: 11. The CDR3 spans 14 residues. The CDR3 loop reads CATGKRDRPYEQYF. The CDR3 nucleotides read TGTGCCACGGGAAAACGGGACAGACCCTACGAGCAGTACTTC.

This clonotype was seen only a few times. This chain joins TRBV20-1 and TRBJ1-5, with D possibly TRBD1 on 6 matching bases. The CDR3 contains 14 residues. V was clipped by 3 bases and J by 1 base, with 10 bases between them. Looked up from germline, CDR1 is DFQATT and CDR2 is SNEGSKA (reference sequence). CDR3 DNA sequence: TGCAGTGCTAGTCAGGGGTCGAGCAATCAGCCCCAGCATTTT. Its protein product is CSASQGSSNQPQHF.

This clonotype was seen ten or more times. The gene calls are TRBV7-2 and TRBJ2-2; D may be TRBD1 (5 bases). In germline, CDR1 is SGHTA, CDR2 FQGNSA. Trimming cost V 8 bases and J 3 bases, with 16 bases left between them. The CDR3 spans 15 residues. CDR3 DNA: TGTGCCAGCGATTCGCCAGGGCTATACACCGGGGAGCTGTTTTTT. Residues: CASDSPGLYTGELFF.

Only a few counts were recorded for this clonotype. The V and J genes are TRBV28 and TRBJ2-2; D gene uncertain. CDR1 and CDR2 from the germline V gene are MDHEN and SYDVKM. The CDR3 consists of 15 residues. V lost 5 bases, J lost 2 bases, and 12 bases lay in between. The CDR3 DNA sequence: TGTGCCAGCAGTCCTCCCCAGCCCAACACCGGGGAGCTGTTTTTT. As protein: CASSPPQPNTGELFF. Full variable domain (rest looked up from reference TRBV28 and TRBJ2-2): DVKVTQSSRYLVKRTGEKVFLECVQDMDHENMFWYRQDPGLGLRLIYFSYDVKMKEKGDIPEGYSVSREKKERFSLILESASTNQTSMYLCASSPPQPNTGELFFGEGSRLTVL.

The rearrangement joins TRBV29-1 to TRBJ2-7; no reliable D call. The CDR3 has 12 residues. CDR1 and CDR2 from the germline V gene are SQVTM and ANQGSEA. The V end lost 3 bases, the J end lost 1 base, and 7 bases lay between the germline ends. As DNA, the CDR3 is TGCAGCGTTGAGGGTGCTTCCTACGAGCAGTACTTC. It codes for CSVEGASYEQYF.

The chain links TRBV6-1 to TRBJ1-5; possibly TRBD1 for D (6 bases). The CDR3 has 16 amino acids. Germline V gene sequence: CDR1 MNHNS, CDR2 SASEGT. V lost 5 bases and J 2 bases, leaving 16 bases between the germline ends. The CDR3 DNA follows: TGTGCCAGCAGTTCGCGTCCAGGGGTGGGCAATCAGCCCCAGCATTTT. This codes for CASSSRPGVGNQPQHF.

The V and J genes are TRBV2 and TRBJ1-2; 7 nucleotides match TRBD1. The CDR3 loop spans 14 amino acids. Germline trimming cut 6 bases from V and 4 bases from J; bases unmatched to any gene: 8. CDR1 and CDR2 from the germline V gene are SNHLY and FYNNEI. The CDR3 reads CASRAGDSSYGYTF. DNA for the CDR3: TGTGCCAGCAGGGCCGGGGACAGCTCCTATGGCTACACCTTC.

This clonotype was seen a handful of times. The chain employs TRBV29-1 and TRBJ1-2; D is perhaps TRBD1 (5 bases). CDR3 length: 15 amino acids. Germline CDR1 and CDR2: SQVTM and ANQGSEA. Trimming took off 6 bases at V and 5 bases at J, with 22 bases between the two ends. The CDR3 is CSVRPGAGFNYGYTF. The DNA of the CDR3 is TGCAGCGTCCGCCCCGGGGCAGGTTTCAATTATGGCTACACCTTC.

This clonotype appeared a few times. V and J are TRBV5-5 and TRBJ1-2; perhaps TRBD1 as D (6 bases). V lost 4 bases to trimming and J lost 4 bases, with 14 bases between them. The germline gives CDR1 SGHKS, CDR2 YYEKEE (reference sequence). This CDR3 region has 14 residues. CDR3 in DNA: TGTGCCAGCAGCCCCTCGGACAGAGCCTATGGCTACACCTTC. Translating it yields CASSPSDRAYGYTF.

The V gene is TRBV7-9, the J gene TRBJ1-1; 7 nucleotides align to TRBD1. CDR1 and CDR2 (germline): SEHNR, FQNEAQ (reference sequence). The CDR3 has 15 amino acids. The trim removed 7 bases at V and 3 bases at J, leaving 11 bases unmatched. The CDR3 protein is CASTKTGVSDTEAFF. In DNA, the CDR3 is TGTGCCAGCACCAAAACAGGGGTCTCGGACACTGAAGCTTTCTTT.

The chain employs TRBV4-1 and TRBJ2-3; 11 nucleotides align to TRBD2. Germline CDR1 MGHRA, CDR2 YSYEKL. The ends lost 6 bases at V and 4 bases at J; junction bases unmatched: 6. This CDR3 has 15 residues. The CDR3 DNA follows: TGCGCCAGCAGTCAGACTAGCGGGGCCCCAGATACGCAGTATTTT. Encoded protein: CASSQTSGAPDTQYF.

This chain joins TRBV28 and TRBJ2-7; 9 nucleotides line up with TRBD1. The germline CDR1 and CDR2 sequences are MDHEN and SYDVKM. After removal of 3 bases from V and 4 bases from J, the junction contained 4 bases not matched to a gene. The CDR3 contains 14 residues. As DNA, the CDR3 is TGTGCCAGCAGTTTTCGGGACAGGGTATACGAGCAGTACGTC. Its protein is CASSFRDRVYEQYV.

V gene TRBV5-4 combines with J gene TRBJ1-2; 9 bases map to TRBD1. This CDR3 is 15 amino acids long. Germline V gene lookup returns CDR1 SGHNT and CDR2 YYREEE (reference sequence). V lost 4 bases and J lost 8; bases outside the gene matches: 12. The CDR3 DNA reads TGTGCCAGCAGCCCGAGGGGACAGGGACCTATCGGCTACACCTTC. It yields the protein CASSPRGQGPIGYTF.

CDR3 in amino acids: CASSKQGLNTEAFF. In DNA, the CDR3 is TGTGCCAGCAGTAAACAGGGGCTGAACACTGAAGCTTTCTTT. This chain uses TRBV2 with TRBJ1-1; 7 nucleotides align to TRBD1. Trimming cost V 5 bases and J 0 bases; bases outside gene matches: 3. Germline CDR1 and CDR2: SNHLY and FYNNEI. The CDR3 totals 14 residues.

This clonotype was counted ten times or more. The CDR3 sequence is CASSSSWVGTEAFF. The CDR3 DNA reads as TGTGCCAGCTCCTCCTCCTGGGTGGGGACTGAAGCTTTCTTT. The J gene is TRBJ1-1, the V gene TRBV6-5; D uncertain. V lost 8 bases, J lost 5 bases, and 18 bases lay in between. The CDR3 loop spans 14 amino acids. Germline values: CDR1 MNHEY, CDR2 SVGAGI.

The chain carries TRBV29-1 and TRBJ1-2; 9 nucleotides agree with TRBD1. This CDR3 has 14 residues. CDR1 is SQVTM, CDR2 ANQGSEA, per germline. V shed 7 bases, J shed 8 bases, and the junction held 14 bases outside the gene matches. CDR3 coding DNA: TGCAGCGCCACAGGGACAGGGAGATTAGAGGGCTACACCTTC. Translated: CSATGTGRLEGYTF.

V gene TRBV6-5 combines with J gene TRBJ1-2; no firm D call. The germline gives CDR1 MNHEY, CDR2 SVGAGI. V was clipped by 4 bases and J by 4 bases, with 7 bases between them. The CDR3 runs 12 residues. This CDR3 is CASSFAGYGYTF. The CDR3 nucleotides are TGTGCCAGCAGTTTCGCGGGCTATGGCTACACCTTC.

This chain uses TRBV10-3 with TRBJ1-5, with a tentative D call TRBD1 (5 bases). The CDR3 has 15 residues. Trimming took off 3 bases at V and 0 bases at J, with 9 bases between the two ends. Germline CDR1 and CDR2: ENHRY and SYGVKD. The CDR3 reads CAISDDSHSNQPQHF. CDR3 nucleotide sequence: TGTGCCATCAGTGACGACAGTCATAGCAATCAGCCCCAGCATTTT.

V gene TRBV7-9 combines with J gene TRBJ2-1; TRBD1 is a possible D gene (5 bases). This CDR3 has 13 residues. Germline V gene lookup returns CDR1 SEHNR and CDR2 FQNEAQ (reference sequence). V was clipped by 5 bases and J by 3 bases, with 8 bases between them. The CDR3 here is CASSPDIYNEQFF. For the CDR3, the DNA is TGTGCCAGCAGCCCGGACATCTACAATGAGCAGTTCTTC.

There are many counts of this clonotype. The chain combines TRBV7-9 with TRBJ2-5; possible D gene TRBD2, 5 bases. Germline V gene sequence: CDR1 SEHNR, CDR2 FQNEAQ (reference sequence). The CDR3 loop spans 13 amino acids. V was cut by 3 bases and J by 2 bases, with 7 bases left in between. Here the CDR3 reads CASSLTMQETQYF. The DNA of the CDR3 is TGTGCCAGCAGCTTGACTATGCAAGAGACCCAGTACTTC.

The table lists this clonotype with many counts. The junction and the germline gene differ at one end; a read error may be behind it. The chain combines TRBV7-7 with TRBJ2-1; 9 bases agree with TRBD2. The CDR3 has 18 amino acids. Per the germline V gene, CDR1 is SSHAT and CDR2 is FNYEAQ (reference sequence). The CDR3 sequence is CASSLGIAGASSYNEQFF. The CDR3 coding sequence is TGTGCTAGCAGCTTAGGGATAGCGGGGGCGAGCTCCTACAATGAGCAGTTCTTC.

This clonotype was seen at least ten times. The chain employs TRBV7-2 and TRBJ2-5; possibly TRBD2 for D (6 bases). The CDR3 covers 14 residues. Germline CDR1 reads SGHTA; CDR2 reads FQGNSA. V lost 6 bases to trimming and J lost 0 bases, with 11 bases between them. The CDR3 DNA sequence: TGTGCCAGCAGTACGGACTATAACCAAGAGACCCAGTACTTC. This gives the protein CASSTDYNQETQYF.

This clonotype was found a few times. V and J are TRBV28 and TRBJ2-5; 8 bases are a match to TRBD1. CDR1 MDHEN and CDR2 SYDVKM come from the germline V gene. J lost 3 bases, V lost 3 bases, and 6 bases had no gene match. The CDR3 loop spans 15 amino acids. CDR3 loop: CASSFGQGEKETQYF. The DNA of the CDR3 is TGTGCCAGCAGTTTTGGACAGGGAGAAAAAGAGACCCAGTACTTC.

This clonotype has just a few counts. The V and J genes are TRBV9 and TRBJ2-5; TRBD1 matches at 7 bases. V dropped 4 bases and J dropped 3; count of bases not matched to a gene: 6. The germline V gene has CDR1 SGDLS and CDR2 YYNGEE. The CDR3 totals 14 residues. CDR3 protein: CASSSDRVEETQYF. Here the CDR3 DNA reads TGTGCCAGCAGCTCCGACAGGGTGGAAGAGACCCAGTACTTC. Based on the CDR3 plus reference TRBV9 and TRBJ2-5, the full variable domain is DSGVTQTPKHLITATGQRVTLRCSPRSGDLSVYWYQQSLDQGLQFLIQYYNGEERAKGNILERFSAQQFPDLHSELNLSSLELGDSALYFCASSSDRVEETQYFGPGTRLLVL.

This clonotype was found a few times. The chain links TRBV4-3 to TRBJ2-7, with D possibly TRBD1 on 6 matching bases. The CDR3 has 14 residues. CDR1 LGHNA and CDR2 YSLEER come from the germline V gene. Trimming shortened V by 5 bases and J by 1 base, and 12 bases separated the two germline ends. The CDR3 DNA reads TGCGCCAGCAGCTACGACGGACAGTCCTACGAGCAGTACGTC. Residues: CASSYDGQSYEQYV.

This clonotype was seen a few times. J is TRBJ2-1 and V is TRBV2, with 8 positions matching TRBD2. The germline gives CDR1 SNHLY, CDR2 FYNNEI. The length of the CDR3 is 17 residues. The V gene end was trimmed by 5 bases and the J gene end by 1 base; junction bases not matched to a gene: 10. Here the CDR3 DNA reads TGTGCCAGCAGTCCGCTTTTAGCGGGGTCGTCCTACAATGAGCAGTTCTTC. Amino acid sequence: CASSPLLAGSSYNEQFF.